This T cell receptor (beta chain) was recorded in a study of T cells in Graves' hyperthyroidism and ophthalmopathy. Patients with ophthalmopathy all had a Clinical Activity Score of at least 3, a NOSPECS grade of at least 4 and duration under 3 months. Every diagnosis used clinical symptoms, serum thyroxine and TRAb, thyroid ultrasound and orbital computed tomography. This clonotype has at least ten counts. Its antigen is undetermined. Regions amplified from RNA transcripts were the TCR beta CDR3 regions. When the TCR CDR3 underwent first-round RT-PCR, the HTBI primer set was used. MiXCR, applied by TCRdb to the multiplex PCR reads, yields one record per CDR3 protein. The top ten hold approximately 9.1% of the sample, which has 50,000 to 55,000 distinct CDR3 sequences, around half seen once. General observations from the study: Blood also contained most expanded thyroid clonotypes above 0.001. Classification by a 13 V-J model distinguished ophthalmopathy from stable hyperthyroidism.

This clonotype originated in a woman in her 50s with Graves' ophthalmopathy. The specimen was blood.

In nucleotides, the CDR3 is TGTGCCAGCAGTTACAACAGGGCTAGCGCCTACGAGCAGTACTTC. It codes for CASSYNRASAYEQYF. The chain employs TRBV6-6 and TRBJ2-7; D possibly uses TRBD1 or TRBD2 (6 bases each). This CDR3 is 15 amino acids long. Germline V CDR1 and CDR2: MNHNY, SVGAGI (reference sequence). Trimming took 2 bases from V and 2 from J, leaving 13 bases between them.